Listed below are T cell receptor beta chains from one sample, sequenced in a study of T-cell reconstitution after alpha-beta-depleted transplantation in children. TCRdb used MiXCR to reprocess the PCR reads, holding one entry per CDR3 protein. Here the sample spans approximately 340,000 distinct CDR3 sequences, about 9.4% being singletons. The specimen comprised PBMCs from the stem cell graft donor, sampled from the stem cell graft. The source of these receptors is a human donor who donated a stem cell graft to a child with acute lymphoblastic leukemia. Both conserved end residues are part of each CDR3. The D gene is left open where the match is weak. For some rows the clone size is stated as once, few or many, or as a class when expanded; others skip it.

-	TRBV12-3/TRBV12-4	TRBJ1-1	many	TGTGCCAGCAGTCCCCTTGGTGGGACTGAAGCTTTCTTT	CASSPLGGTEAFF
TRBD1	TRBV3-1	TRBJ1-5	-	TGTACCTTCAGTTGGACAGGGGAGGAAGCGGCGTTAAGCAATCAGCCCCAGCATTTT	CTFSWTGEEAALSNQPQHF
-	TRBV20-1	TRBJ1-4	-	TGCAGTGCGTGGGACGGGTTAACTAATGAAAAACTGTTTTTT	CSAWDGLTNEKLFF
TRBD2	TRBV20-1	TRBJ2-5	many	TGCAGTGCTAGACCAGGGACTAGCGCGTACCAAGAGACCCAGTACTTC	CSARPGTSAYQETQYF
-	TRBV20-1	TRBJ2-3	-	TGCTGTGCTAGAGATCTACCCGACAGGATAAACACAGATACGCAGTATTTT	CCARDLPDRINTDTQYF
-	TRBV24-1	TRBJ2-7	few	TGTGCCACCAGTGATTTTCGTAAGCCTGACTACTACGAGCAGTACTTC	CATSDFRKPDYYEQYF
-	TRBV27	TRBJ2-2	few	TGTGCCAGCAGGGAGGGGACAATCAACACCGGGGAGCTGTTTTTT	CASREGTINTGELFF
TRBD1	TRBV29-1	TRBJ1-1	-	TGCAGCGTTGCGGGACAGCACATGAACACTGAAGCTTTCTTT	CSVAGQHMNTEAFF
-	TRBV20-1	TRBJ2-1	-	TGCAGTGCTGGGCGGGTCGGCTCCTACAATGAGCAGTTCTTC	CSAGRVGSYNEQFF
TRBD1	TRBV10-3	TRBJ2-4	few	TGTGCCATCAGTGAGTCAAGCGGGACAGGGTGGGCCAAAAACATTCAGTACTTC	CAISESSGTGWAKNIQYF
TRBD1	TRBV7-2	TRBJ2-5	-	TGTGCCAGCAGCGGACAGGGAAGGGTGACCCAGTACTTC	CASSGQGRVTQYF
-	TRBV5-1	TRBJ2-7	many	TGCGCCAGCAGCTTGGGGGGTAGGGAGCAGTACTTC	CASSLGGREQYF
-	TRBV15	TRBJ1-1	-	TGTGCCACCAGCACCCCCGGAGGAATTAACACTGAAGCTTTCTTT	CATSTPGGINTEAFF
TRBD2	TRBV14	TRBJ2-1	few	TGTGCCAGCAGCTTTAGCGGGAGAAGGTACAATGAGCAGTTCTTC	CASSFSGRRYNEQFF
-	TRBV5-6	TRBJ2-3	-	TGTGCCAGCAGCTTGGCCGGAACTAGTGTAGTCTCAGATACGCAGTATTTT	CASSLAGTSVVSDTQYF
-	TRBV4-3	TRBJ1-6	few	TGCGCCAGCAGCCAAGAGGTTGGGAATTCACCCCTCCACTTT	CASSQEVGNSPLHF
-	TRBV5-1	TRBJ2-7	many	TGCGCCAGCAGCTTTACGGTTTCCTACGAGCAGTACTTC	CASSFTVSYEQYF
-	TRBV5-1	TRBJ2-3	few	TGCGCCAGCAACAAGGGCATGAGCACAGATACGCAGTATTTT	CASNKGMSTDTQYF
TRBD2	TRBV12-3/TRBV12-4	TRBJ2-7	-	TGTGCCAGCAGTTTAACTAGCGGGGCCTACGAGCAGTGCTTC	CASSLTSGAYEQCF
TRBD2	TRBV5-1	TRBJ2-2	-	TGCGCCAGCAGCATTTCCGGGACTAGCGGTTCCCGGACCGGGGAGCTGTTTTTT	CASSISGTSGSRTGELFF
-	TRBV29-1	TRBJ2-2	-	TGCAGCGGTGCGAACACCGGGGAGCTGTTTTTT	CSGANTGELFF
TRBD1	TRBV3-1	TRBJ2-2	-	TGTGCCAGCAGCTACGGACAGGGGAAAACCGGGGAGCTGTTTTTT	CASSYGQGKTGELFF
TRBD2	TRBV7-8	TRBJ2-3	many	TGTGCCAGCAGCCAAACTAGCGGGAGTGATACGCAGTATTTT	CASSQTSGSDTQYF
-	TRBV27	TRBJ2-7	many	TGTGCCAGCAGAGGTAGAGAGATACCCTACGAGCAGTACTTC	CASRGREIPYEQYF
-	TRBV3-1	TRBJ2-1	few	TGTGCCAGCAGCCCGGCTAGCCCCAATGAGCAGTTCTTC	CASSPASPNEQFF
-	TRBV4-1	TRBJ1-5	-	TGCGCCAGCAGCCAAGATGGGTCTCGCAATCAGCCCCAGCATTTT	CASSQDGSRNQPQHF
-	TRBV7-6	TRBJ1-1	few	TGTGCCAGCAGCTATTTTCCAGGGGCCACTGAAGCTTTCTTT	CASSYFPGATEAFF
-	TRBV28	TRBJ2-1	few	TGTGCCAGCAGGTTGCAGGGGGGACCACAATCTGTGCAGTTCTTC	CASRLQGGPQSVQFF
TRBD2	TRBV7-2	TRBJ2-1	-	TGTGCCAGCAGCCCGTCCGGGACTAGCGGGAGGAATGAGCAGTTCTTC	CASSPSGTSGRNEQFF
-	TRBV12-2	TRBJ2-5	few	TGTGCAAGTCGCTTAGGCGCGGGGACTAGCGGGCCACAAGAGACCCAGTACTTC	CASRLGAGTSGPQETQYF
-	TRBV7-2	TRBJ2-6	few	TGTGCCAGCAGCTTAGGTCCAGGGGGGACAGGGGCCAACGTCCTGACTTTC	CASSLGPGGTGANVLTF
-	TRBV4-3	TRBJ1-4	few	TGCGCCAGCAGCCAAGACCCGGGAGGGAGAGGAGAAAAACTGTTTTTT	CASSQDPGGRGEKLFF
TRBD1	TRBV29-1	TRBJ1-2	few	TGCAGCGTTGAAGACCCCGGGACAGGGAGTTACGGCTACACCTTC	CSVEDPGTGSYGYTF
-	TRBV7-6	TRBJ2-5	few	TGTGCCAGCAGCTTAGATCTGCGCCAAGAGACCCAGTACTTC	CASSLDLRQETQYF
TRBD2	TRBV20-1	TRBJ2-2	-	TGCAGTGCTAGAGGTCTAGCGGGAGGACCGAACACCGGGGAGCTGTTTTTT	CSARGLAGGPNTGELFF
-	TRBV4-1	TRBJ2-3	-	TGCGCCAGCAGCCAGCAGGAAGGGTACACAGATACGCAGTATTTT	CASSQQEGYTDTQYF
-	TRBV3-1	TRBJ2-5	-	TGTGCCACCTCCCAAGTGAGGTCTTTAGGAGAGACCCAGTACTTC	CATSQVRSLGETQYF
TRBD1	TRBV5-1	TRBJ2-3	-	TGCGCCAGCAGCGGGACAGGAGACCCTAGCACAGATACGCAGTATTTT	CASSGTGDPSTDTQYF
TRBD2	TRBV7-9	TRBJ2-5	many	TGTGCCAGCAGCTTAGCTAGCGGGCAAGAGACCCAGTACTTC	CASSLASGQETQYF
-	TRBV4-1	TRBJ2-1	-	TGCGCCAGCAGCCAAGTGGATTTAGTCTCCTACAATGAGCAGTTCTTC	CASSQVDLVSYNEQFF
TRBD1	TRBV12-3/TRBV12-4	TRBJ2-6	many	TGTGCCAGCGTTAATCGGGACAGGGGAGGTTCTGGGGCCAACGTCCTGACTTTC	CASVNRDRGGSGANVLTF
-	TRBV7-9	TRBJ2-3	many	TGTGCCAGCAGCCGAATCCTGGCCGCGGACGAAGATACGCAGTATTTT	CASSRILAADEDTQYF
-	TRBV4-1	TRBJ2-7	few	TGCGCCAGCAGCCAAGTCCCCTCATACAGGGTGAGTGGGTACGAGCAGTACTTC	CASSQVPSYRVSGYEQYF
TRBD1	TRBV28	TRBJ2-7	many	TGTGCCAGCAGAACAGGGGACTACGAGCAGTACTTC	CASRTGDYEQYF
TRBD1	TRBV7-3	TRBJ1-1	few	TGTGCCAGCAGCCCAACAGGGGGCGGCACTGAAGCTTTCTTT	CASSPTGGGTEAFF
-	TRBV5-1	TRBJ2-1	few	TGCGCCAGCAGCTTACACTACCCAGATGAGCAGTTCTTC	CASSLHYPDEQFF
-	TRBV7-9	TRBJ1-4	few	TGTGCCAGCAGCTTCGGACAGCTTAAACTGTTTTTT	CASSFGQLKLFF
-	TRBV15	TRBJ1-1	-	TGTGCCACCAGCAGAGATGTCCGGGGGTATGCTTTCTTT	CATSRDVRGYAFF
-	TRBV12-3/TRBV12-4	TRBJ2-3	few	TGTGCCAGCAGCTTAGAGCGGAGGGGGGATACGCAGTATTTT	CASSLERRGDTQYF
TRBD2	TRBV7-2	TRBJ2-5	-	TGTGCCAGCAGTCCAACTAGCGGGAGGCGCGAGACCCAGTACTTC	CASSPTSGRRETQYF
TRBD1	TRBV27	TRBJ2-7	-	TGTGCCAGCGGCTTGGGGACAGGGCTATTCGAGCAGTACTTC	CASGLGTGLFEQYF
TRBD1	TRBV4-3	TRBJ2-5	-	TGCGCCAGCAGCCCCCAACGGGGACAGGGGTTGGAGACCCAGTACTTC	CASSPQRGQGLETQYF
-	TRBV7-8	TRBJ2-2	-	TGTGCCAGCAGCTTGGCGCTCGACACACCGAACACCGGGGAGCTGTTTTTT	CASSLALDTPNTGELFF